Listed below are T cell receptor beta chains from one sample, sequenced in a study of cytomegalovirus exposure and HLA in healthy donors. The assay was immunoSEQ multiplex PCR, and TCRdb's table has in-frame clones only and misses some. The sample has some 120,000 clones. Sequenced material: PBMCs. The source of these receptors is a man aged 40-49 years in good health and CMV-seronegative. Each CDR3 is given with its conserved first and last residue. The D gene is left open where the match is weak.

>TRBJ2-1|TRBV5-1|TRBD2
CASSLEQGGRAGAYNEQFF
TGCGCCAGCAGCTTGGAGCAGGGCGGGAGGGCCGGGGCCTACAATGAGCAGTTCTTC
>TRBJ1-4|TRBV21-1|.
CASSTGGQERGPNEKLFF
TGTGCCAGCAGCACAGGGGGGCAGGAGCGAGGGCCTAATGAAAAACTGTTTTTT
>TRBJ2-3|TRBV5-6|.
CASSLMGGPSTDTQYF
TGTGCCAGCAGCTTAATGGGGGGGCCTAGCACAGATACGCAGTATTTT
>TRBJ1-4|TRBV9|TRBD1
CASSPTGATNEKLFF
TGTGCCAGCAGCCCAACAGGGGCGACTAATGAAAAACTGTTTTTT
>TRBJ2-3|TRBV7-6|TRBD2
CASSTQLAANTDTQYF
TGTGCCAGCAGCACCCAACTAGCGGCGAATACAGATACGCAGTATTTT
>TRBJ2-5|TRBV30|.
CAWRRKTPGGETQYF
TGTGCCTGGAGAAGGAAAACCCCGGGGGGCGAGACCCAGTACTTC
>TRBJ1-5|TRBV6-5|.
CASRLVGGPGQPQHF
TGTGCCAGCAGACTAGTCGGGGGGCCGGGTCAGCCCCAGCATTTT
>TRBJ2-1|TRBV7-9|TRBD1
CASSPSGTGVQFF
TGTGCCAGCAGCCCCTCCGGGACAGGGGTGCAGTTCTTC
>TRBJ1-3|TRBV9|.
CASQSGNTIYF
TGTGCCAGCCAATCTGGAAACACCATATATTTT
>TRBJ2-2|TRBV7-9|TRBD1
CASSFRGKNTGELFF
TGTGCCAGCAGCTTCAGGGGGAAGAACACCGGGGAGCTGTTTTTT
>TRBJ2-2|TRBV28|TRBD2
CASSPMPGLTKFTGELFF
TGTGCCAGCAGTCCTATGCCGGGACTAACAAAGTTCACCGGGGAGCTGTTTTTT
>TRBJ2-1|TRBV4-3|TRBD1
CASSQETGGEGYNEQFF
TGCGCCAGCAGCCAAGAGACAGGGGGAGAGGGCTACAATGAGCAGTTCTTC
>TRBJ1-2|TRBV7-2|.
CASSPDRYLGYTF
TGTGCCAGCAGCCCCGACAGGTACCTTGGCTACACCTTC
>TRBJ2-7|TRBV10-3|TRBD1
CAISGQGGSGEQYF
TGTGCCATCAGCGGACAGGGGGGATCGGGCGAGCAGTACTTC
>TRBJ2-5|TRBV9|.
CASSPGQGGWETQYF
TGTGCCAGCAGCCCCGGACAGGGAGGGTGGGAGACCCAGTACTTC
>TRBJ1-1|TRBV5-6|.
CASSFQVDEAFF
TGTGCCAGCAGCTTTCAGGTGGATGAAGCTTTCTTT
>TRBJ1-2|TRBV5-5|.
CASSFSANYGYTF
TGTGCCAGCAGCTTCTCCGCTAACTATGGCTACACCTTC
>TRBJ2-2|TRBV2|TRBD2
CASRLAGNTGELFF
TGTGCCAGCCGGCTAGCGGGAAATACCGGGGAGCTGTTTTTT
>TRBJ2-7|TRBV7-2|TRBD1
CASSSGQGAYEQYF
TGTGCCAGCAGCTCGGGACAGGGGGCTTACGAGCAGTACTTC
>TRBJ1-2|TRBV29-1|.
CSVGGGGPDYGYTF
TGCAGCGTGGGGGGTGGGGGTCCGGACTATGGCTACACCTTC
>TRBJ1-2|TRBV5-1|TRBD1
CASSYTPGQGKVDGYTF
TGCGCCAGCAGCTACACCCCTGGACAGGGGAAGGTGGATGGCTACACCTTC
>TRBJ1-1|TRBV29-1|TRBD1
CSVDRGNTEAFF
TGCAGCGTCGACAGGGGCAACACTGAAGCTTTCTTT
>TRBJ2-2|TRBV14|TRBD2
CASSHGSGLAGGRVTGELFF
TGTGCCAGCAGCCATGGATCGGGACTAGCGGGAGGACGGGTCACCGGGGAGCTGTTTTTT
>TRBJ2-1|TRBV27|.
CASSAGQQFSYNEQFF
TGTGCCAGCAGTGCTGGACAGCAGTTTTCGTACAATGAGCAGTTCTTC
>TRBJ1-4|TRBV7-9|TRBD1
CASSWQGASNEKLFF
TGTGCCAGCAGCTGGCAGGGGGCCTCTAATGAAAAACTGTTTTTT
>TRBJ2-7|TRBV10-2|TRBD2
CASRLAGGEVYEQYF
TGCGCCAGCAGGTTAGCGGGAGGGGAAGTGTACGAGCAGTACTTC
>TRBJ2-7|TRBV19|TRBD1
CASSQTGQGARGQYF
TGTGCCAGTAGTCAGACGGGACAGGGGGCGCGAGGACAGTACTTC
>TRBJ2-1|TRBV5-4|.
CASSSDSSYNEQFF
TGTGCCAGCAGCTCGGACAGCTCCTACAATGAGCAGTTCTTC
>TRBJ2-7|TRBV27|.
CASSLSGGSGGEQYF
TGTGCCAGCAGTTTATCAGGCGGGTCCGGGGGTGAGCAGTACTTC
>TRBJ1-2|TRBV5-4|.
CASSLRWSESLGYTF
TGTGCCAGCAGCTTGAGGTGGTCGGAGTCTCTAGGCTACACCTTC
>TRBJ2-3|TRBV14|TRBD2
CASSQAPRTSGNTDTQYF
TGTGCCAGCAGCCAAGCCCCTAGGACTAGCGGGAACACAGATACGCAGTATTTT
>TRBJ2-7|TRBV28|TRBD1
CASRGQVGEQYF
TGTGCCAGCAGGGGACAGGTTGGCGAGCAGTACTTC
>TRBJ2-5|TRBV19|TRBD2
CASSKTRVAGQETQYF
TGTGCCAGTAGCAAAACCCGGGTAGCGGGACAAGAGACCCAGTACTTC
>TRBJ2-1|TRBV11-1|.
CASSLAFQGRDNEQFF
TGTGCCAGCAGCTTAGCGTTTCAGGGGAGGGATAATGAGCAGTTCTTC
>TRBJ1-3|TRBV10-3|.
CAIGAPPESVSSGNTIYF
TGTGCCATCGGTGCACCCCCGGAGAGTGTGAGCTCTGGAAACACCATATATTTT
>TRBJ2-7|TRBV6-1|TRBD1
CASDRGHEQYF
TGTGCCAGCGACAGGGGCCACGAGCAGTACTTC
>TRBJ2-4|TRBV7-2|TRBD2
CASRSGTSGTHIQYF
TGTGCCAGCAGGTCCGGAACTAGCGGGACACACATTCAGTACTTC
>TRBJ1-3|TRBV4-2|.
CASSQDRSNSLSSGNTIYF
TGTGCCAGCAGCCAAGATCGTTCGAACAGCTTGAGCTCTGGAAACACCATATATTTT
>TRBJ2-7|TRBV11-1|.
CASAGPLPGEQYF
TGTGCCAGCGCGGGTCCACTCCCGGGCGAGCAGTACTTC
>TRBJ2-7|TRBV7-9|TRBD2
CASSALTSSYEQYF
TGTGCCAGCAGCGCATTGACTAGCAGCTACGAGCAGTACTTC
>TRBJ2-7|TRBV7-9|TRBD1
CASSLGQGKPYEQYF
TGTGCCAGCAGCTTGGGACAGGGAAAGCCCTACGAGCAGTACTTC
>TRBJ2-7|TRBV5-1|TRBD2
CASSTGTSGSYEQYF
TGTGCCAGCAGCACGGGGACTAGCGGGAGCTACGAGCAGTACTTC
>TRBJ2-2|TRBV7-3|TRBD2
CASSLTSGSSPGELFF
TGTGCCAGCAGCTTGACTAGCGGGAGCAGTCCCGGGGAGCTGTTTTTT
>TRBJ2-7|TRBV11-1|.
CASSLQTGSYEQYF
TGTGCCAGCAGCTTACAGACAGGAAGCTACGAGCAGTACTTC
>TRBJ1-5|TRBV7-9|TRBD1
CASSSGQGAMPQHF
TGTGCCAGCAGCTCGGGACAGGGGGCAATGCCCCAGCATTTT
>TRBJ2-1|TRBV28|TRBD1
CASRGTGVVAEQFF
TGTGCCAGCAGGGGGACAGGGGTTGTGGCTGAGCAGTTCTTC
>TRBJ2-7|TRBV4-3|TRBD2
CASSFRGGPYEQYF
TGCGCCAGCAGCTTCCGCGGGGGACCCTACGAGCAGTACTTC
>TRBJ2-1|TRBV2|.
CASSGREREQFF
TGTGCCAGCAGTGGTCGAGAGCGAGAACAGTTCTTC